This entry lists 25 T cell receptor beta chains sequenced from one sample in a study of regulatory T cells in long-lasting Graves disease. Sequencing libraries for TCR beta were prepared with iRepertoire HTBI primers and Arm-PCR of CDR3 regions. TCRdb called the multiplex PCR reads again in MiXCR, with one record for every CDR3 protein. The table records 550,000 or so distinct CDR3 sequences, around 12% of them present only once. Stated time point: newly diagnosed GD, antithyroid drugs for less than 3 months. Generation of the TCR library employed RNA extracted from PBMCs. The data also belong to a second study, concerning T cells in Graves' hyperthyroidism and ophthalmopathy.

The starting material was peripheral blood mononuclear cells (PBMCs), obtained at new diagnosis, from a patient treated with antithyroid drugs. The receptors were gathered from a woman aged 30 to 39 with Graves disease.

A remark on this clonotype: A read error is possible here, since a much larger clone lies one base away. This chain uses TRBV6-1 with TRBJ1-6; D is unresolved. Germline V gene sequence: CDR1 MNHNS, CDR2 SASEGT. This CDR3 has 13 residues. The CDR3, as DNA: TGTGCCAGCAGTGAAGACTGGAACTCACCCTTCCACTTT. It codes for CASSEDWNSPFHF.

The chain uses TRBV24-1 and TRBJ2-3, with 9 bases that match TRBD1. Germline assignment: CDR1 KGHDR and CDR2 SFDVKD. The V and J ends lost 1 base and 3 bases, in that order; junction bases with no gene match: 4. The CDR3 sequence is 16 residues long. The CDR3 here is CATSDFQGQGTDTQYF. DNA for the CDR3: TGTGCCACCAGTGATTTCCAGGGACAGGGAACAGATACGCAGTATTTT.

A word on this clonotype: A much bigger clone sits one base away, suggesting this may be a read error. The chain has TRBV6-2 or TRBV6-3 and TRBJ1-1; D remains unclear. Trimming took off 5 bases at V and 10 bases at J, with 17 bases between the two ends. The length of the CDR3 is 13 residues. Germline CDR1 reads MNHEY; CDR2 reads SVGEGT. This CDR3 reads CASSVGTEIGAFF. As DNA, the CDR3 is TGTGCCAGCAGTGTGGGAACAGAGATTGGAGCTTTCTTT.

This clonotype was observed at least ten times. The gene calls are TRBV27 and TRBJ1-6; D gene unclear. V lost 3 bases, J lost 6 bases, and 3 bases lay in between. Looked up from germline, CDR1 is MNHEY and CDR2 is SMNVEV (reference sequence). This CDR3 has 12 residues. CDR3 residues: CASSFLNSPLHF. The DNA for the CDR3 is TGTGCCAGCAGTTTCCTTAATTCACCCCTCCACTTT.

The chain has TRBV2 and TRBJ2-3; weak D call: TRBD1 (6 bases). With 6 bases removed from V and 4 bases from J, the gap between germline ends came to 8 bases. CDR1 and CDR2 (germline): SNHLY, FYNNEI. The CDR3 runs 12 residues. The CDR3 DNA reads as TGTGCCAGCAGAAACAGGGCAGATACGCAGTATTTT. Translating gives CASRNRADTQYF. The variable domain in full, completed from reference TRBV2 and TRBJ2-3, reads EPEVTQTPSHQVTQMGQEVILRCVPISNHLYFYWYRQILGQKVEFLVSFYNNEISEKSEIFDDQFSVERPDGSNFTLKIRSTKLEDSAMYFCASRNRADTQYFGPGTRLTVL.

A few counts support this clonotype. The chain combines TRBV19 with TRBJ1-2; D not resolved. This CDR3 spans 12 amino acids. The V and J ends lost 6 bases and 5 bases respectively, with 10 bases between them. Germline CDR1 and CDR2: LNHDA and SQIVND (reference sequence). CDR3 protein: CASRELGYGYTF. CDR3 sequence (DNA): TGTGCCAGTAGAGAACTCGGGTATGGCTACACCTTC.

This chain connects TRBV20-1 to TRBJ1-2; no reliable D call. V lost 5 bases to trimming and J lost 2 bases, with 12 bases between them. CDR1 and CDR2 from the germline V gene are DFQATT and SNEGSKA (reference sequence). This CDR3 region has 13 residues. CDR3 nucleotides: TGCAGTGCTCAAACGACACTCAACTATGGCTACACCTTC. Its protein product is CSAQTTLNYGYTF.

There are a few counts of this clonotype. The chain carries TRBV6-1 and TRBJ2-7; 7 bases align to TRBD1. Germline V gives CDR1 MNHNS, CDR2 SASEGT. The ends lost 5 bases at V and 4 bases at J; junction bases unmatched: 11. The CDR3 is 15 residues long. CDR3 DNA: TGTGCCAGCAGTATAACCGGGACAGAACTATACGAGCAGTACTTC. Its protein product is CASSITGTELYEQYF.

This clonotype was seen ten or more times. The chain couples TRBV11-2 to TRBJ2-7; tentative D call: TRBD2 (6 bases). Trimming took 6 bases from V and 0 from J, leaving 18 bases between them. The CDR3 sequence is 16 residues long. CDR1 and CDR2 from the germline V gene are SGHAT and FQNNGV. The chain's CDR3 is CASRSAGREFSYEQYF. The CDR3 DNA follows: TGTGCCAGCAGATCCGCCGGCCGGGAGTTCTCCTACGAGCAGTACTTC. Drawing the rest from reference TRBV11-2 and TRBJ2-7, the complete variable domain is EAGVAQSPRYKIIEKRQSVAFWCNPISGHATLYWYQQILGQGPKLLIQFQNNGVVDDSQLPKDRFSAERLKGVDSTLKIQPAKLEDSAVYLCASRSAGREFSYEQYFGPGTRLTVT.

This clonotype was observed a few times. The genes are TRBV4-1 and TRBJ2-7, with 8 bases matching TRBD2. CDR3 length: 16 amino acids. Germline CDR1 and CDR2: MGHRA and YSYEKL. V dropped 3 bases and J dropped 0; count of bases not matched to a gene: 7. CDR3 protein: CASSHPPSGSSYEQYF. Here the CDR3 DNA reads TGCGCCAGCAGCCACCCCCCTAGCGGGTCCTCCTACGAGCAGTACTTC.

This clonotype was seen repeatedly, ten times or more. The rearrangement joins TRBV7-2 to TRBJ2-7; the match to TRBD2 covers 14 bases. Germline V gene data show CDR1 as SGHTA and CDR2 as FQGNSA. The CDR3 length is 16 residues. The J segment lost 1 base and the V segment lost 4 bases, leaving 3 bases of the junction unmatched. CDR3 loop: CASSWGLAGVSYEQYF. CDR3 nucleotides: TGTGCCAGCAGCTGGGGACTAGCGGGAGTTTCCTACGAGCAGTACTTC.

This clonotype occurred many times. The V and J genes are TRBV20-1 and TRBJ2-1, with 11 bases matching TRBD2. Per germline, CDR1 DFQATT and CDR2 SNEGSKA (reference sequence). V was pared by 1 base and J by 0 bases, with 5 bases of the junction left unmatched. The CDR3 length is 17 residues. The DNA of the CDR3 is TGCAGTGCTAGAGGGACTAGCGGGCGGAGCTCCTACAATGAGCAGTTCTTC. Translating it yields CSARGTSGRSSYNEQFF.

This clonotype was seen ten or more times. The gene calls are TRBV7-9 and TRBJ1-2; perhaps TRBD1 as D (5 bases). Trimming cost V 3 bases and J 1 base, with 12 bases left between them. This CDR3 contains 15 residues. The germline CDR1 and CDR2 sequences are SEHNR and FQNEAQ (reference sequence). The CDR3 loop is CASSFKGKINYGYTF. CDR3 coding DNA: TGTGCCAGCAGCTTCAAGGGGAAAATTAACTATGGCTACACCTTC.

This clonotype was seen a few times. The rearrangement links TRBV30 to TRBJ2-1; 11 bases are shared with TRBD2. Germline CDR1 reads GTSNPN; CDR2 reads SVGIG (reference sequence). V was pared by 2 bases and J by 4 bases, with 4 bases of the junction left unmatched. This CDR3 has 15 amino acids. CDR3 nucleotides: TGTGCCTGGAGTCACGGGACTAGCGGTTACAATGAGCAGTTCTTC. This sequence encodes CAWSHGTSGYNEQFF.

The chain employs TRBV11-2 and TRBJ2-1, with 11 positions matching TRBD2. The CDR3 extends over 17 amino acids. Germline V lookup: CDR1 SGHAT, CDR2 FQNNGV. The V gene end was trimmed by 5 bases and the J gene end by 4 bases; junction bases not matched to a gene: 10. The CDR3 coding sequence is TGTGCCAGCAGCGAGCCGGGACTAGCGGATGGGTACAATGAGCAGTTCTTC. Amino acid sequence: CASSEPGLADGYNEQFF.

Ten or more counts support this clonotype. This chain links TRBV7-2 with TRBJ2-3; 12 bases fit TRBD2. The CDR3 has 18 residues. Germline CDR1 reads SGHTA; CDR2 reads FQGNSA. J gave up 6 bases and V 2 bases, and 12 bases lay outside the gene matches. This CDR3 is CASSLTLAGGGRRDTQYF. CDR3 nucleotide sequence: TGTGCCAGCAGCTTAACACTAGCGGGGGGCGGTCGGAGGGATACGCAGTATTTT.

The table lists this clonotype with many counts. The chain carries TRBV20-1 and TRBJ2-7; 9 bases agree with TRBD1. Germline V gives CDR1 DFQATT, CDR2 SNEGSKA (reference sequence). V was pared by 5 bases and J by 2 bases, with 10 bases of the junction left unmatched. The CDR3 is made up of 15 amino acids. The CDR3 sequence is CSAVNTGGGTYEQYF. DNA of the CDR3: TGCAGTGCTGTTAATACAGGGGGCGGGACCTACGAGCAGTACTTC.

Of note for this clonotype: A much larger clonotype is one base distant, so this may be a read error. V is TRBV7-8 and J is TRBJ2-1; D may be TRBD1 or TRBD2 (5 bases each). This CDR3 comprises 13 residues. The V end was cut by 5 bases, the J end by 11 bases, with 16 bases between. Germline values: CDR1 SGHVS, CDR2 FQNEAQ. The CDR3 sequence is CASSLYSEGKQFF. The CDR3 bases are TGTGCCAGCAGCCTCTACAGCGAGGGGAAGCAGTTCTTC.

This clonotype appeared a few times. The V and J genes are TRBV19 and TRBJ2-6; D gene ambiguous. CDR1 is LNHDA and CDR2 is SQIVND in the germline V gene (reference sequence). V was shortened by 2 bases and J by 1 base, with 6 bases between the two germline ends. The CDR3 is 15 amino acids. CDR3 protein: CASSITDSGANVLTF. CDR3 bases: TGTGCCAGTAGTATAACGGATTCTGGGGCCAACGTCCTGACTTTC. The complete variable domain, with remaining parts taken from reference TRBV19 and TRBJ2-6, reads DGGITQSPKYLFRKEGQNVTLSCEQNLNHDAMYWYRQDPGQGLRLIYYSQIVNDFQKGDIAEGYSVSREKKESFPLTVTSAQKNPTAFYLCASSITDSGANVLTFGAGSRLTVL.

This clonotype was recorded at least ten times. The rearrangement uses TRBV20-1 and TRBJ1-2, with 7 bases that match TRBD1. The length of the CDR3 is 13 residues. The germline V gene encodes CDR1 DFQATT and CDR2 SNEGSKA (reference sequence). Trimming removed 6 bases from V and 4 bases from J; junction bases left unmatched: 8. DNA of the CDR3: TGCAGTGCGCGACCAGGGGGGGGCTATGGCTACACCTTC. This gives the protein CSARPGGGYGYTF.

This rearrangement joins TRBV9 to TRBJ1-2; D possibly corresponds to TRBD1 (6 bases). CDR1 is SGDLS, CDR2 YYNGEE, per germline. The CDR3 extends over 14 amino acids. Between the trimmed V and J ends, which lost 0 bases and 4 bases, there was a span of 10 bases. Here the CDR3 reads CASSVAQGPYGYTF. The CDR3, as DNA: TGTGCCAGCAGCGTAGCACAGGGTCCCTATGGCTACACCTTC.

This clonotype was counted many times. The chain combines TRBV6-1 with TRBJ1-1; weak D call: TRBD1 (6 bases). The CDR3 is 16 residues long. Germline values: CDR1 MNHNS, CDR2 SASEGT. Deletions cut 8 bases from V and 0 bases from J, with 19 bases between. CDR3 nucleotide sequence: TGTGCCAGCTCTCGGGACACTAGATACATGAACACTGAAGCTTTCTTT. Residues: CASSRDTRYMNTEAFF.

This clonotype has a handful of counts. This chain links TRBV2 with TRBJ2-2, with 13 bases identical to TRBD2. Germline-derived CDR1 and CDR2 are SNHLY and FYNNEI. The J segment lost 8 bases and the V segment lost 6 bases, leaving 3 bases of the junction unmatched. This CDR3 is built from 14 residues. CDR3 sequence: CASRLAGGPGELFF. The CDR3 DNA is TGTGCCAGCAGACTAGCGGGAGGGCCGGGGGAGCTGTTTTTT.

This clonotype appeared many times. The rearrangement links TRBV30 to TRBJ2-7; 13 bases are a match to TRBD2. The CDR3 runs to 14 residues. Germline values: CDR1 GTSNPN, CDR2 SVGIG (reference sequence). Trimming removed 2 bases from V and 12 bases from J; junction bases left unmatched: 10. CDR3 in DNA: TGTGCCTGGAGTTTCCAAGGACTAGCGGGAGCCTGGTACTTC. Protein sequence: CAWSFQGLAGAWYF.

This clonotype was observed many times. V and J are TRBV12-3 or TRBV12-4 and TRBJ1-5; D is ambiguous. Trimming took 2 bases from V and 0 from J, leaving 5 bases between them. The CDR3 spans 14 residues. The CDR3 here is CASSLQISNQPQHF. The CDR3 nucleotides read TGTGCCAGCAGTTTACAGATTAGCAATCAGCCCCAGCATTTT.